Shown below are 27 T cell receptor beta chains from a single sample sequenced in a study of molecular identifiers for immune sequencing clone quantification. Via MiXCR, TCRdb re-called the PCR reads, giving one row per CDR3 protein. The profile shows 550,000 to 750,000 distinct CDR3 sequences, 15% to 20% of them singletons. Sequencing input: naive CD8+ T cells from blood, with Jurkat cell RNA spiked in. Subset meaning: FACS-sorted CD8+CD4-CCR7+CD45RA+ naive T cells. The receptors stem from a human donor in good health. Some libraries in this study had Jurkat cell RNA spiked in.

This clonotype showed up just once. Just one base apart from a much larger clone, this may be a read error. The chain couples TRBV13 to TRBJ1-1; D is unclear. Germline-derived CDR1 and CDR2 are PRHDT and FYEKMQ (reference sequence). V was shortened by 6 bases and J by 4 bases, with 18 bases between the two germline ends. The CDR3 covers 15 residues. The CDR3 here is CASRVGWQPSTEAFF. CDR3 nucleotides: TGTGCCAGCAGAGTAGGGTGGCAGCCGAGCACTGAAGCTTTCTTT.

This clonotype was found a few times. A much larger clone lies a single base off, so this may be a read error. The chain is built from TRBV18 and TRBJ2-6, with D possibly being TRBD1 (5 bases). Germline CDR1 and CDR2: KGHSH and LQKENI. This CDR3 spans 15 amino acids. The CDR3 sequence: CASSPPDPGADVLTF. CDR3 DNA sequence: TGTGCCAGCTCACCACCGGATCCTGGGGCCGACGTCCTGACTTTC.

The V gene is TRBV6-2 or TRBV6-3, the J gene TRBJ2-2, with 10 bases matching TRBD2. CDR1 and CDR2 (germline): MNHEY, SVGEGT. This CDR3 spans 15 amino acids. The V segment lost 3 bases and the J segment 7 bases; nucleotides outside the gene matches: 5. CDR3 sequence reads: CASSYLAGEVGELFF. Written as DNA, the CDR3 is TGTGCCAGCAGTTATCTAGCGGGAGAGGTCGGGGAGCTGTTTTTT.

About this clonotype itself: A read error is likely, as this CDR3 ends without the conserved phenylalanine or tryptophan. The V call is TRBV2, the J call TRBJ2-3; D is tentatively TRBD1 or TRBD2 (6 bases each). The V end lost 6 bases, the J end lost 1 base, and 14 bases lay between the germline ends. CDR3 length: 15 amino acids. CDR1 and CDR2 from the germline V gene are SNHLY and FYNNEI. The CDR3 DNA reads as TGTGCCAGCAGGAGACTAGGGGGAGGCACAGATACGCAGTATTCT. Translated, it gives CASRRLGGGTDTQYS.

This clonotype was recorded at least ten times. As DNA, the CDR3 is TGTGCCAGCAGCTCGGACACCGGGGAGCTGTTTTTT. As protein: CASSSDTGELFF. The V and J genes are TRBV7-9 and TRBJ2-2; D call uncertain. The germline gives CDR1 SEHNR, CDR2 FQNEAQ (reference sequence). This CDR3 region has 12 residues. The V end lost 4 bases, the J end lost 3 bases, and 3 bases lay between the germline ends.

This clonotype has a count of ten or more. This chain connects TRBV4-2 to TRBJ1-4; D is perhaps TRBD1 (6 bases). The V end was cut by 3 bases, the J end by 3 bases, with 8 bases between. Per germline, CDR1 LGHNA and CDR2 YNFKEQ. This CDR3 region has 14 residues. As DNA, the CDR3 is TGTGCCAGCAGCCAGGACAGTCCTAATGAAAAACTGTTTTTT. It encodes CASSQDSPNEKLFF.

Remarks on this clonotype: A much bigger clone sits one base away, suggesting this may be a read error. The rearrangement joins TRBV21-1 to TRBJ1-5; the DNA was not compared with TRBD1, the D call given in the table. TRBV21-1 is a recognized pseudogene. This CDR3 spans 14 amino acids. DNA of the CDR3: TGTGCCAGCATGTGGGGCGGGAGCAGTCAGCCCCAGCATTTT. This encodes CASMWGGSSQPQHF.

This clonotype was detected only a few times. This chain joins TRBV11-3 and TRBJ2-1; 9 bases are a match to TRBD2. CDR1 is SGHNT, CDR2 YENEEA, per germline. The CDR3 is 16 amino acids. V lost 0 bases and J lost 6; bases outside the gene matches: 6. CDR3 amino acids: CASSLEGGRAFNEQFF. The CDR3 DNA follows: TGTGCCAGCAGCTTAGAGGGCGGGAGGGCCTTCAATGAGCAGTTCTTC.

Note on this clonotype: This may come from a read error, since a much larger clone is one base off. The V call is TRBV7-9, the J call TRBJ2-5, with D perhaps matching TRBD1 (5 bases). The CDR3 runs to 14 residues. The V end was cut by 7 bases, the J end by 2 bases, with 14 bases between. Germline CDR1 and CDR2: SEHNR and FQNEAQ (reference sequence). The CDR3 region is CASNQPKGQETQYF. CDR3 coding DNA: TGTGCCAGCAACCAGCCAAAGGGGCAAGAGACCCAGTACTTC.

In its sample, this clonotype was seen many times. The chain uses TRBV28 and TRBJ1-1; D is unresolved. Between the trimmed V and J ends, which lost 6 bases and 4 bases, there was a span of 12 bases. This CDR3 has 13 amino acids. Germline CDR1 is MDHEN and CDR2 is SYDVKM. CDR3 nucleotides: TGTGCCAGCAGCGATAACATAGGCACTGAAGCTTTCTTT. Protein sequence: CASSDNIGTEAFF.

This clonotype was detected once. A read error may explain this, as a much larger clone is one base away. This CDR3 reads CAWSGDGLWEQYF. As DNA, the CDR3 is TGTGCCTGGAGCGGAGACGGACTGTGGGAGCAGTACTTC. The rearrangement joins TRBV30 to TRBJ2-7, with D possibly matching TRBD2 (5 bases). From germline, CDR1 is GTSNPN and CDR2 SVGIG (reference sequence). The CDR3 consists of 13 residues. Trimming pared 3 bases from V and 7 bases from J, leaving 16 bases between.

Ten or more counts support this clonotype. The rearrangement uses TRBV28 and TRBJ2-7; the match to TRBD2 covers 8 bases. The ends lost 2 bases at V and 2 bases at J; junction bases unmatched: 5. This CDR3 has 15 amino acids. Germline V gene data show CDR1 as MDHEN and CDR2 as SYDVKM. CDR3 sequence (DNA): TGTGCCAGCAGTTTAACTAGCGGAGCCCCCTACGAGCAGTACTTC. This sequence encodes CASSLTSGAPYEQYF.

Notes on this clonotype: A much larger clone differs from this one at a single base, so this may be a read error. J is TRBJ2-2 and V is TRBV3-1, with D perhaps matching TRBD2 (6 bases). Germline V gives CDR1 LGHDT, CDR2 YNNKEL (reference sequence). The CDR3 runs to 16 residues. CDR3 in amino acids: CASSQIDEVAEGELSF. The CDR3 DNA sequence: TGTGCCAGCAGCCAAATAGATGAGGTAGCGGAAGGGGAGCTGTCTTTT.

A note on this clonotype: At one end, the junction sequence differs from germline, possibly due to a read error. This chain uses TRBV28 with TRBJ1-1; D unresolved. Looked up from germline, CDR1 is MDHEN and CDR2 is SYDVKM. CDR3 length: 12 amino acids. For the CDR3, the DNA is TGTACCAGCAGTGCCCAGGCGACTGAAGCTTTCTTT. The encoded protein is CTSSAQATEAFF.

This clonotype was observed at least ten times. V is TRBV7-9 and J is TRBJ2-5, with unresolved D. The CDR3 totals 13 residues. Looked up from germline, CDR1 is SEHNR and CDR2 is FQNEAQ (reference sequence). Trimming removed 1 base at V and 4 bases at J, with 7 bases between. The CDR3 coding sequence is TGTGCCAGCAGCTTAGGAGTCCGAGAGACCCAGTACTTC. Amino acids: CASSLGVRETQYF.

This clonotype was observed many times. The chain uses TRBV5-5 and TRBJ1-5; D gene ambiguous. The CDR3 has 16 amino acids. The V end was cut by 5 bases, the J end by 0 bases, with 15 bases between. Germline CDR1 SGHKS, CDR2 YYEKEE (reference sequence). CDR3 region: CASSQDMQLSNQPQHF. The DNA for the CDR3 is TGTGCCAGCAGTCAAGACATGCAGCTTAGCAATCAGCCCCAGCATTTT.

This chain links TRBV30 with TRBJ1-2, with 12 bases lining up with TRBD1. The trim removed 0 bases at V and 5 bases at J, leaving 25 bases unmatched. The germline V gene has CDR1 GTSNPN and CDR2 SVGIG (reference sequence). This CDR3 comprises 22 residues. CDR3 sequence reads: CAWSVRERVWDRGRMGPYGYTF. The DNA of the CDR3 is TGTGCCTGGAGTGTACGGGAACGGGTCTGGGACAGGGGGCGCATGGGCCCTTATGGCTACACCTTC.

This clonotype was seen a handful of times. The chain links TRBV7-9 to TRBJ2-2; 9 bases fit TRBD1. This CDR3 comprises 17 residues. The junction had 9 bases not matched to a gene; V was cut back by 5 bases and J by 2 bases. Germline V gene sequence: CDR1 SEHNR, CDR2 FQNEAQ (reference sequence). For the CDR3, the DNA is TGTGCCAGCAGCACGGAGGACAGGGGTCTTAACACCGGGGAGCTGTTTTTT. Its protein is CASSTEDRGLNTGELFF.

V and J are TRBV20-1 and TRBJ1-3, with D uncertain. Germline V gene sequence: CDR1 DFQATT, CDR2 SNEGSKA (reference sequence). The CDR3 loop spans 15 amino acids. V was clipped by 0 bases and J by 0 bases, with 9 bases between them. The CDR3 nucleotides read TGCAGTGCTAGAGAAGCGCGTCTCTCTGGAAACACCATATATTTT. It encodes CSAREARLSGNTIYF.

This clonotype was seen ten or more times. V is TRBV20-1 and J is TRBJ2-2; 14 nucleotides align to TRBD2. The germline V gene has CDR1 DFQATT and CDR2 SNEGSKA (reference sequence). Germline trimming cut 5 bases from V and 7 bases from J; bases unmatched to any gene: 9. This CDR3 comprises 16 residues. CDR3 amino acids: CSARGLAGGVIGELFF. Here the CDR3 DNA reads TGCAGTGCTCGCGGACTAGCGGGAGGAGTAATCGGGGAGCTGTTTTTT.

Ten or more counts support this clonotype. The chain carries TRBV7-9 and TRBJ2-1; D is unclear. The CDR3 is made up of 15 amino acids. CDR1 is SEHNR and CDR2 is FQNEAQ in the germline V gene (reference sequence). V dropped 4 bases and J dropped 2 bases, with 12 bases sitting between them. CDR3 protein: CASSSNTVPYNEQFF. The DNA for the CDR3 is TGTGCCAGCAGCTCCAACACGGTACCCTACAATGAGCAGTTCTTC.

At least ten counts were recorded for this clonotype. The chain recombines TRBV7-9 with TRBJ2-7; possibly TRBD1 or TRBD2 for D (5 bases each). The ends were cut back, 5 bases at V and 4 bases at J, with 27 bases in the middle. The CDR3 contains 18 residues. The germline V gene encodes CDR1 SEHNR and CDR2 FQNEAQ (reference sequence). The CDR3 reads CASSIPSGAGQGNYEQYF. As DNA, the CDR3 is TGTGCCAGCAGCATACCTTCCGGGGCTGGGCAGGGAAATTACGAGCAGTACTTC.

Details on this clonotype: The junction and the germline gene differ at one end; a read error may be behind it. The chain uses TRBV12-5 and TRBJ1-4, with 8 bases lining up with TRBD1. This CDR3 has 15 residues. Germline V lookup: CDR1 LGHNT, CDR2 FRNRAP. Here the CDR3 reads CVLTGGGWGLEKLLF. DNA of the CDR3: TGTGTTCTAACAGGGGGAGGGTGGGGGCTTGAAAAACTGCTTTTT.

This clonotype has ten or more counts. This rearrangement joins TRBV21-1 to TRBJ1-4. TRBV21-1 represents a pseudogene. The CDR3 runs 14 residues. The CDR3 protein is CASSNAVVCEKLFF. CDR3 DNA sequence: TGTGCCAGCAGCAATGCAGTGGTGTGTGAAAAACTGTTTTTT.

This clonotype was recorded many times. J is TRBJ2-7 and V is TRBV14; TRBD1 aligns across 7 bases. V shed 3 bases, J shed 2 bases, and the junction held 10 bases outside the gene matches. CDR1 and CDR2 (germline): SGHDN, FVKESK. The CDR3 loop spans 16 amino acids. In DNA form, the CDR3 reads TGTGCCAGCAGCCACGGCGTAGGGGGCGATCCCTACGAGCAGTACTTC. This gives the protein CASSHGVGGDPYEQYF. Looking up the rest from reference TRBV14 and TRBJ2-7 gives the full variable domain: EAGVTQFPSHSVIEKGQTVTLRCDPISGHDNLYWYRRVMGKEIKFLLHFVKESKQDESGMPNNRFLAERTGGTYSTLKVQPAELEDSGVYFCASSHGVGGDPYEQYFGPGTRLTVT.

CDR3 residues: CASSQGGGLSYEQYF. CDR3 DNA: TGTGCCAGCAGCCAAGGGGGAGGGCTCTCCTACGAGCAGTACTTC. The chain recombines TRBV3-1 with TRBJ2-7; TRBD2 matches 7 bases. V trimming: 1 base; J trimming: 0 bases; junction bases outside the gene matches: 3. The CDR3 sequence is 15 residues long. The germline V gene encodes CDR1 LGHDT and CDR2 YNNKEL (reference sequence).

This clonotype was recorded at least ten times. The chain combines TRBV6-2 or TRBV6-3 with TRBJ1-2; no firm D call. V was trimmed by 2 bases and J by 4 bases, leaving 5 bases between them. This CDR3 is 12 amino acids long. Germline V gene lookup returns CDR1 MNHEY and CDR2 SVGEGT. The CDR3 nucleotides read TGTGCCAGCAGTTACCGCACCTATGGCTACACCTTC. It yields the protein CASSYRTYGYTF.